The clone carrying this TCR beta chain was counted at least ten times. This sample is part of a study of T cells in Graves' hyperthyroidism and ophthalmopathy. Amplified TCR beta CDR3 regions derived from RNA transcripts. During a first-round RT-PCR of the TCR CDR3, the HTBI primer set was used. TCRdb processed the multiplex PCR reads anew with MiXCR; each CDR3 protein has one entry. The sample records more than 550,000 distinct CDR3 sequences, roughly 17% being singletons. CDR3 length: 14 amino acids. Germline V lookup: CDR1 MDHEN, CDR2 SYDVKM. V gave up 3 bases and J gave up 1 base, with 7 bases separating them.

The sample taken for sequencing was blood. The V and J genes are TRBV28 and TRBJ2-1; D may match TRBD1 or TRBD2 (5 bases each). This TCR derives from a middle-aged man with Graves' hyperthyroidism. Here the CDR3 reads CASSFWGSYNEQFF. CDR3 sequence (DNA): TGTGCCAGCAGTTTCTGGGGGTCCTACAATGAGCAGTTCTTC. The variable domain in full, completed from reference TRBV28 and TRBJ2-1, reads DVKVTQSSRYLVKRTGEKVFLECVQDMDHENMFWYRQDPGLGLRLIYFSYDVKMKEKGDIPEGYSVSREKKERFSLILESASTNQTSMYLCASSFWGSYNEQFFGPGTRLTVL.